These 2 T cell receptor beta chains originate from one sample sequenced in a study of control samples from healthy donors and cancer patients. Clones were read by immunoSEQ multiplex PCR, and TCRdb kept only the in-frame ones, dropping some. The sample yields 400,000 to 500,000 clones, 80% to 95% seen once. Sequenced input: PBMCs. These receptors originate from a man in his forties or fifties with head and neck cancer.

The chain recombines TRBV18 with TRBJ2-5; D possibly corresponds to TRBD2 (7 bases). The CDR3 totals 13 residues. Germline CDR1 reads KGHSH; CDR2 reads LQKENI. Trimming cost V 6 bases and J 1 base, with 9 bases left between them. The CDR3 is CASSRGGQETQYF. DNA of the CDR3: TGTGCCAGCTCGAGGGGGGGCCAAGAGACCCAGTACTTC.

The rearrangement links TRBV11-3 to TRBJ2-5; 13 nucleotides align to TRBD2. The CDR3 spans 15 residues. The J segment lost 3 bases and the V segment lost 5 bases, leaving 3 bases of the junction unmatched. Germline CDR1 SGHNT, CDR2 YENEEA. CDR3 in amino acids: CASSLGLAGEETQYF. DNA for the CDR3: TGTGCCAGCAGCCTCGGACTAGCGGGAGAAGAGACCCAGTACTTC.